This T cell receptor (beta chain) originates from a study of blood T cell repertoires in COVID-19. Study-wide background: Acute and convalescent COVID-19 samples came from the United States, Italy and Spain.

Trimming took 3 bases from V and 10 from J; bases not matched to a gene: 8. The CDR3 contains 16 residues. The germline CDR1 and CDR2 sequences are KGHDR and SFDVKD. Measured with immunoSEQ multiplex PCR; TCRdb has only the in-frame clones, and not every one. The data hold around 270,000 clones, with about 91% observed a single time. The origin of this receptor is a person aged 18-35 years with COVID-19, enrolled during active disease. V is TRBV24-1 and J is TRBJ2-1; 13 bases are shared with TRBD2. Sequenced input: peripheral blood. CDR3 coding DNA: TGTGCCACCAGTGATCAGGGACTAGCGGGAAATCACGAGCAGTTCTTC. Translated: CATSDQGLAGNHEQFF.